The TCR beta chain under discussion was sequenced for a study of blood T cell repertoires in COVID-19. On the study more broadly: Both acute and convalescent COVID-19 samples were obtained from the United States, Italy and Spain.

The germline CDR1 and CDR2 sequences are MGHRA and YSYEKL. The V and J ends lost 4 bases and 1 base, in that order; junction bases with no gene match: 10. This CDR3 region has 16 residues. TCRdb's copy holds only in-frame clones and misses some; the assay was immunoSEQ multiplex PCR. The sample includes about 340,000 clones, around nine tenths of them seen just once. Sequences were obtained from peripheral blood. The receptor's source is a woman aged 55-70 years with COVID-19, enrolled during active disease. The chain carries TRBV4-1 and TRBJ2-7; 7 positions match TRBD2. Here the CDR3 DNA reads TGCGCCAGCAGCCGACTAATAGCGGGCCTATCCTACGAGCAGTACTTC. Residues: CASSRLIAGLSYEQYF.